This note documents a single T cell receptor beta chain sequence. Its cognate antigen is unknown. RNA transcripts were the template for amplifying TCR beta CDR3 regions. The HTBI primer set drove a first-round RT-PCR of the TCR CDR3. TCRdb re-called the multiplex PCR reads through MiXCR, storing one row per CDR3 protein. The table lists hundreds of thousands of distinct CDR3 sequences, under 20% of them singletons. This specimen belongs to a study of T cells in Graves' hyperthyroidism and ophthalmopathy. Overall study results and limits: Ophthalmopathy was separated from stable hyperthyroidism by a 13 V-J model.

The CDR3 is 14 residues long. Per the germline V gene, CDR1 is MNHNS and CDR2 is SASEGT. Trimming removed 8 bases from V and 4 bases from J, with 14 bases in between. Newly diagnosed hyperthyroidism patients aged 18 to 65 years had disease lasting under 2 months. Fresh peripheral blood, 8 to 10 ml of it, supplied the PBMCs. Sequencing was done on a sample of blood. The clonotype originates from a woman aged 50 to 65 with Graves' hyperthyroidism that later progressed to Graves' ophthalmopathy. The rearrangement links TRBV6-1 to TRBJ2-2; weak D call: TRBD1 (5 bases). The CDR3 DNA is TGTGCCAGCGCCAGGACACTTTCCACCGGGGAGCTGTTTTTT. Its protein is CASARTLSTGELFF.